A selection of T cell receptor beta chains follows, all from one sample in a study of identical twins. TCRdb reprocessed the 5' RACE reads with MiXCR, giving one entry per CDR3 protein. The table shows around 490,000 distinct CDR3 sequences, with approximately 16% occurring only once. Another study also made use of these data, one on yellow fever vaccine responses in identical twins.

Input material: CD4+ T cells sorted from blood. These receptors all come from a woman aged 18-29 years in good health. Both conserved end residues are trimmed from each CDR3. Each record gives: CDR3 protein, V gene, D gene, clone size, J gene. A D gene is named only where the DNA matches it firmly. The listing skips clone size in some rows; elsewhere it reads once, few, many or a size class.

ASSLEVGGKLF	TRBV7-2	-	-	TRBJ1-4
ASSHLGLAGGSETQY	TRBV3-1	TRBD2	-	TRBJ2-5
ASSDRLASTDTQY	TRBV6-1	TRBD2	few	TRBJ2-3
ASTKGAGGFTGELF	TRBV6-1	TRBD2	few	TRBJ2-2
ASSFAPSGGADTQY	TRBV7-8	TRBD2	-	TRBJ2-3
ATSDFRTAHGTQY	TRBV24-1	-	few	TRBJ2-3
AISESGNGYT	TRBV10-3	-	-	TRBJ1-2
ASSLRTGNEKLF	TRBV5-6	TRBD1	-	TRBJ1-4
ATSNRVNQPQH	TRBV15	-	few	TRBJ1-5
SEPDQVSGAASYEQY	TRBV29-1	-	few	TRBJ2-7
ASSLYGRTSNYGYT	TRBV28	-	few	TRBJ1-2
ASSLAGGQLNTEAF	TRBV5-1	TRBD1	-	TRBJ1-1
SVPTPTAEQY	TRBV20-1	-	-	TRBJ2-7
ATKEGQKANTGELF	TRBV15	TRBD1	-	TRBJ2-2
SAGTPAYGYT	TRBV20-1	-	few	TRBJ1-2
ASSLVSANIQY	TRBV7-8	-	-	TRBJ2-4
ASSLEVDTQY	TRBV5-1	-	many	TRBJ2-3
ATSSVLAGADTQY	TRBV15	TRBD2	-	TRBJ2-3
SARVPWTGQFGANVLT	TRBV20-1	-	-	TRBJ2-6
ASSAGTMSSPLH	TRBV2	-	few	TRBJ1-6
ASSPRDRAGDTQY	TRBV5-1	-	few	TRBJ2-3
ASSLTPERVLQIGNQPQH	TRBV5-1	-	few	TRBJ1-5
ASSDGQGFETQY	TRBV5-1	TRBD1	few	TRBJ2-5
ASRPDSLNEKLF	TRBV7-9	-	-	TRBJ1-4
ASSEGQGNNEQF	TRBV2	TRBD1	-	TRBJ2-1
ASKGGGGELF	TRBV27	-	-	TRBJ2-2
SARAPDRETDTQY	TRBV20-1	TRBD1	-	TRBJ2-3
AGGLGRTEAF	TRBV2	-	once	TRBJ1-1
ASSLSPRGQPQH	TRBV28	-	few	TRBJ1-5
ASRTGQGAYGELF	TRBV12-3/TRBV12-4	TRBD1	-	TRBJ2-2
ASSYSWSSAGANVLT	TRBV6-5	-	-	TRBJ2-6
ASSYAASSYEQY	TRBV6-5	-	few	TRBJ2-7
ASSPHSSSRDTQY	TRBV7-2	-	-	TRBJ2-3
ASSATGDYGYT	TRBV5-1	TRBD1	-	TRBJ1-2
SARVAVGTRINEQY	TRBV20-1	-	few	TRBJ2-7
SAPTGTSGPETQY	TRBV20-1	TRBD2	few	TRBJ2-5
ASSLGSGGAGETQY	TRBV7-2	-	-	TRBJ2-5
ASSWDRDVRYEQY	TRBV5-1	TRBD1	few	TRBJ2-7
ASSPGRWGNTEAF	TRBV7-2	-	-	TRBJ1-1
AIQPTNTGELF	TRBV10-3	-	-	TRBJ2-2
ASSIYASTDTQY	TRBV6-1	-	few	TRBJ2-3
ASSTESGANVLT	TRBV19	-	few	TRBJ2-6
SAHTLAGSLEQY	TRBV20-1	TRBD2	-	TRBJ2-7
ASGSGQGRDTQY	TRBV12-5	TRBD1	-	TRBJ2-3
ASSETYNEQF	TRBV6-1	-	few	TRBJ2-1
ASSIAGTSAPYEQY	TRBV27	TRBD2	-	TRBJ2-7
SVVAQGNTGELF	TRBV29-1	-	few	TRBJ2-2
ASSWQGVPGELF	TRBV19	-	-	TRBJ2-2
ATSTNTGELF	TRBV15	-	-	TRBJ2-2
SARPFGEGLDSPLH	TRBV20-1	-	many	TRBJ1-6
ASSPYRENTEAF	TRBV5-1	-	-	TRBJ1-1
ASSPPGGPEQF	TRBV18	-	-	TRBJ2-1
AISEGSGGLTDTQY	TRBV10-3	TRBD2	-	TRBJ2-3
ASSLAGEGANVLT	TRBV5-1	TRBD2	-	TRBJ2-6
ASSMKGVGTDTQY	TRBV19	-	-	TRBJ2-3